This TCR beta chain was found in a study of blood T cell repertoires in COVID-19. Study context: There were acute and convalescent COVID-19 samples, and they came from the United States, Italy and Spain. T cells, B-cell-depleted T cells, or PBMCs supplied cDNA or gDNA.

In the study's own analysis: Quantification of nucleated cells was approximated via reference gene primer amplification. TCRdb's table, derived via immunoSEQ multiplex PCR, lists solely in-frame clones and lacks some. D and trimming were read from the DNA, whereas the V and J calls and clone size are those reported in that table. Counted here are about 160,000 clones, around 82% occurring once; the ten biggest clones make up around 14%. This clonotype originated in a man aged 18 to 35 with active or convalescent COVID-19. The sequenced material came from peripheral blood.

The CDR3 reads CASNSQGLSTDTQYF. The CDR3 coding sequence is TGTGCCAGCAATTCCCAGGGACTCAGCACAGATACGCAGTATTTT. The V and J genes are TRBV28 and TRBJ2-3, with TRBD2 as a possible D gene (6 bases). This CDR3 is 15 amino acids long. V lost 7 bases and J lost 0, with 14 bases in between. Germline-derived CDR1 and CDR2 are MDHEN and SYDVKM.